This is a list of T cell receptor beta chains from one sample in a study of read filtering for tumor transcriptome and immune sequencing. Via MiXCR, TCRdb re-called the reads, giving one row per CDR3 protein. The table shows approximately 59,000 distinct CDR3 sequences, with 9% to 15% occurring only once. Sequenced: a population of CD138-negative cells sorted from bone marrow. The source of these receptors is a donor at least 40 years old with multiple myeloma. The CDR3 runs from the conserved cysteine through the conserved F or W. The order of the fields is D gene, V gene, J gene, clone size, CDR3 DNA, CDR3 protein. A D gene is named only where the DNA matches it firmly. Some rows have no size entry. The others give once, few or many, or a class for an expanded clone.

NA	TRBV3-1	TRBJ2-7	many	TGTGCCAGCAGCCAAGATGGGCATTTCTCCTACGAGCAGTACTTC	CASSQDGHFSYEQYF
NA	TRBV19	TRBJ2-1	few	TGTGCCAGTAAGCGGATTAGCGGAGAGGGGAATGAGCAGTTCTTC	CASKRISGEGNEQFF
NA	TRBV5-1	TRBJ1-1	many	TGCGCCAGCAGCTTAGCACAGGCCGCCACGGAAGCTTTCTTT	CASSLAQAATEAFF
NA	TRBV29-1	TRBJ2-5	many	TGCAGCGTTGTCGGGGGCGGGACCCAGTACTTC	CSVVGGGTQYF
TRBD1	TRBV5-1	TRBJ1-1	many	TGCGCCAGCAGCCCTGACGGGACAGGGGGGACTGAAGCTTTCTTT	CASSPDGTGGTEAFF
TRBD1	TRBV7-9	TRBJ2-7	many	TGTGCCAGCAGCACCGGACAGGGGAGGGGCGAGCAGTACTTC	CASSTGQGRGEQYF
NA	TRBV7-8	TRBJ1-5	many	TGTGCCAGCGGGCGAATGACGCCCCAGCATTTT	CASGRMTPQHF
NA	TRBV6-1	TRBJ2-1	NA	TGTGCCAGCAGTGAAATGGGCGGCTCCTACAATGAGCAGTTCTTC	CASSEMGGSYNEQFF
TRBD1	TRBV7-9	TRBJ2-3	many	TGTGCCAGCAGTCGAGGACAGGGCGGAGATACGCAGTATTTT	CASSRGQGGDTQYF
TRBD1	TRBV5-1	TRBJ1-5	many	TGCGCCAGCAGCTCCGGGACAGGGGAAGGTCAGCCCCAGCATTTT	CASSSGTGEGQPQHF
NA	TRBV5-1	TRBJ1-1	many	TGCGCCAGCAGCACGGGACACCAGAACACTGAAGCTTTCTTT	CASSTGHQNTEAFF
TRBD1	TRBV11-2	TRBJ1-1	many	TGTGCCAGCAGCAGGGACAGGGAGAGTATTGAAGCTTTCTTT	CASSRDRESIEAFF
NA	TRBV3-1	TRBJ2-1	many	TGTGCCAGCAGCCAAGATTTACCCAATGAGCAGTTCTTC	CASSQDLPNEQFF
NA	TRBV5-1	TRBJ2-7	few	TGCGCCAGCAGCTTGGCCCCAGGGCCAGACTACGAGCAGTACTTC	CASSLAPGPDYEQYF
TRBD1	TRBV15	TRBJ1-1	many	TGTGCCACCAGCAGAGACAGGGGGAGGACTGAAGCTTTCTTT	CATSRDRGRTEAFF
TRBD1	TRBV6-1	TRBJ2-2	many	TGTGCCGCCCGGGACAGGGGGCTTTGGGGGGAGCTGTTTTTT	CAARDRGLWGELFF
TRBD1	TRBV4-1	TRBJ1-1	many	TGCGCCAGCAGCCAAAGGGGAGGGGGCGCCGACACTGAAGCTTTCTTT	CASSQRGGGADTEAFF
NA	TRBV5-5	TRBJ2-3	NA	TGTGCCAGCAGCTTGGCACAGGGCTTCACAGATACGCAGTATTTT	CASSLAQGFTDTQYF
NA	TRBV11-2	TRBJ2-3	many	TGTGCCAGCAGCTCGGACTTCTGGGATACGCAGTATTTT	CASSSDFWDTQYF
NA	TRBV29-1	TRBJ2-1	many	TGCAGCGGAAAAGACGGACAGCGGAATGAGCAGTTCTTC	CSGKDGQRNEQFF
NA	TRBV20-1	TRBJ1-2	many	TGCAGTGCTACCACAACGGTCCAGCATGGCTACACCTTC	CSATTTVQHGYTF
NA	TRBV12-3/TRBV12-4	TRBJ1-4	many	TGTGCCAGCAGGAAGGACGGACAGTTGAGTGCAACTAATGAAAAACTGTTTTTT	CASRKDGQLSATNEKLFF
NA	TRBV29-1	TRBJ2-2	many	TGCAGCGTTAAGAGTTTTAACACCGGGGAGCTGTTTTTT	CSVKSFNTGELFF
TRBD2	TRBV30	TRBJ2-3	few	TGTGCCTGGAGTGGGTTGCGGGGGGAGTCAGATACGCAGTATTTT	CAWSGLRGESDTQYF
NA	TRBV7-9	TRBJ1-1	many	TGTGCCAGCAGAACTGACAGCGCAATCACTGAAGCTTTCTTT	CASRTDSAITEAFF
TRBD1	TRBV19	TRBJ1-2	NA	TGTGCCAGTAGTGGACCCGGGACAGGGGTGGTCTATGGCTACACCTTC	CASSGPGTGVVYGYTF
NA	TRBV20-1	TRBJ2-7	many	TGCAGTGCCAAGGGTCATGACTCCTACGAGCAGTACTTC	CSAKGHDSYEQYF
NA	TRBV20-1	TRBJ2-5	many	TGCAGTGCTAGAGATAACCTGGCGGTCCAAGAGACCCAGTACTTC	CSARDNLAVQETQYF
NA	TRBV6-5	TRBJ2-3	many	TGTGCCAGCGTTTCATGGGATACGCAGTATTTT	CASVSWDTQYF
NA	TRBV28	TRBJ1-4	many	TGTGCCAGCAGTTTTTCCAGGGCCTTTAATGAAAAACTGTTTTTT	CASSFSRAFNEKLFF
TRBD1	TRBV7-3	TRBJ2-5	many	TGTGCCAGCAGCCACAGGGGCGAGACCCAGTACTTC	CASSHRGETQYF
NA	TRBV21-1	TRBJ2-3	many	TGTGCCAGCAGCGGGCCGCATACGCAGTATTTT	CASSGPHTQYF
NA	TRBV23-1	TRBJ1-6	many	TGCGCCAGCAGTCAAGGAGCGGGGCGTTCACCCCTCCACTTT	CASSQGAGRSPLHF
TRBD1	TRBV15	TRBJ2-7	NA	TGTGCCACCGGGACAGGGGATTTCTACGAGCAGTACTTC	CATGTGDFYEQYF
NA	TRBV20-1	TRBJ1-1	many	TGCAGTGCTTCCTCACCCGGGGCTGAAGCTTTCTTT	CSASSPGAEAFF
TRBD1	TRBV7-9	TRBJ1-1	many	TGTGCCAGCAGCATAGGACAGGGGGGGATCGGGACTGAAGCTTTCTTT	CASSIGQGGIGTEAFF
TRBD1	TRBV5-1	TRBJ2-1	many	TGCGCCAGCAGCGCCGACGGGACAGACTACAATGAGCAGTTCTTC	CASSADGTDYNEQFF
NA	TRBV20-1	TRBJ2-7	many	TGCAGTGCTAAAATTATGACGAGGGCCACCTACGAGCAGTACTTC	CSAKIMTRATYEQYF
NA	TRBV7-9	TRBJ2-7	many	TGTGCCAGCAGCCCGGCGCCAAATGGCTACGAGCAGTACTTC	CASSPAPNGYEQYF
NA	TRBV5-1	TRBJ1-2	many	TGCGCCAGCAGCTTGACAGCCGAAGGGGACGGCGGCTACACCTTC	CASSLTAEGDGGYTF
NA	TRBV5-1	TRBJ1-1	many	TGCGCCAGCAGCTTGGGTCAGTCCATGAACACTGAAGCTTTCTTT	CASSLGQSMNTEAFF
NA	TRBV28	TRBJ2-1	NA	TGCGCCAGCAGTTTGTCGGGGAGGAACCTCAATGAGCAGTTCTTC	CASSLSGRNLNEQFF
NA	TRBV20-1	TRBJ2-5	many	TGCAGTGCTAAATCCGTAGGGGAGACCCAGTACTTC	CSAKSVGETQYF
NA	TRBV4-1	TRBJ2-1	many	TGCGCCAGCAGCCGCCGAAGCCGTAGCTCCTACAATGAGCAGTTCTTC	CASSRRSRSSYNEQFF
TRBD2	TRBV6-1	TRBJ2-7	many	TGTGCCAGCAGTGTGCTAGCGGGGGCCTACGAGCAGTACTTC	CASSVLAGAYEQYF
NA	TRBV5-1	TRBJ2-7	many	TGCGCCAGCAGCGTGGACAACCACGAGCAGTACTTC	CASSVDNHEQYF
NA	TRBV10-3	TRBJ2-3	many	TGTGCCATCAGTCCCGCACCCACCAAGGGGGAGGTGCAGTATTTT	CAISPAPTKGEVQYF
NA	TRBV19	TRBJ1-2	many	TGTGCCAGTAGTTACACTACCACTAACTATGGCTACACCTTC	CASSYTTTNYGYTF
TRBD2	TRBV5-5	TRBJ2-5	few	TGTGCCAGCAGCCGCGGACTAGTTGGGTTGGGAGAGACCCAGTACTTC	CASSRGLVGLGETQYF
NA	TRBV6-2/TRBV6-3	TRBJ2-1	many	TGTGCCAGCACCCAAAAGGACGTATTTGAGCAGTTCTTC	CASTQKDVFEQFF
NA	TRBV6-1	TRBJ2-1	many	TGTGCCAGCAGAGCGACAGGTACCGGTCGGGACAATGAGCAGTTCTTC	CASRATGTGRDNEQFF
NA	TRBV30	TRBJ2-7	few	TGTGCCTGGACCCTAGGGGGTAAAATTTACGAGCAGTACTTC	CAWTLGGKIYEQYF
NA	TRBV14	TRBJ2-1	NA	TGTGCCAGCAGCATAATCGGGACAACGTACAATGAGCAGTTCTTC	CASSIIGTTYNEQFF
TRBD1	TRBV27	TRBJ1-2	many	TGTGCCAGCAGTTTCACAGGGGGAGATGGCTACACCTTC	CASSFTGGDGYTF
NA	TRBV4-1	TRBJ2-2	many	TGCGCCAGCACACTCTCGGGGCACAACACCGGGGAGCTGTTTTTT	CASTLSGHNTGELFF
NA	TRBV5-1	TRBJ2-1	many	TGCGCCAGCAGCCGACAGTTAAACGAGCAGTTCTTC	CASSRQLNEQFF
NA	TRBV10-3	TRBJ2-2	many	TGTGCCATCAGGGCCGGTTATGGACGGGACGGGGAGCTGTTTTTT	CAIRAGYGRDGELFF
NA	TRBV20-1	TRBJ2-7	many	TGCAGTGCCGGCGGCGGACAGAGAACCTACGAGCAGTACTTC	CSAGGGQRTYEQYF
NA	TRBV2	TRBJ2-1	many	TGTGCCAGCAGTGAAGGTTGGGTGAATGAGCAGTTCTTC	CASSEGWVNEQFF
NA	TRBV24-1	TRBJ1-1	many	TGTGCCACCAGTGATCCTGGGTCGTTGCGGGCTTTCTTT	CATSDPGSLRAFF